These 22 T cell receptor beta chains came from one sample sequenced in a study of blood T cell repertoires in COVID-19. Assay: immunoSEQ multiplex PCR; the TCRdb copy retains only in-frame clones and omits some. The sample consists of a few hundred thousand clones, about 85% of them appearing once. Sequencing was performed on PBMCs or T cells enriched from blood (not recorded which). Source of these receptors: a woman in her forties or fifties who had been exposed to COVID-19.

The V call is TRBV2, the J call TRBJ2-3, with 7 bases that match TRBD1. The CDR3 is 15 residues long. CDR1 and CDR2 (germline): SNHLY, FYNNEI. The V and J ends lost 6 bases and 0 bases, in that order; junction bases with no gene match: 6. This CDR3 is CASSPTGFSTDTQYF. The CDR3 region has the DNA TGTGCCAGCAGCCCGACAGGGTTTAGCACAGATACGCAGTATTTT.

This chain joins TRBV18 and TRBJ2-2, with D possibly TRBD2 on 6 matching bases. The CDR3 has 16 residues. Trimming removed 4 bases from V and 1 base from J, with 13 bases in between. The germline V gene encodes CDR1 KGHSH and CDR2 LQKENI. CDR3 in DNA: TGTGCCAGCTCACTTCGGGGACTTTTGAACACCGGGGAGCTGTTTTTT. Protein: CASSLRGLLNTGELFF.

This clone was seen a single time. This CDR3 reads CASSFYRGLIQETQYF. The CDR3 DNA follows: TGCGCCAGCAGTTTTTACAGGGGATTAATCCAAGAGACCCAGTACTTC. This chain joins TRBV5-1 and TRBJ2-5, with 7 bases lining up with TRBD1. The CDR3 is 16 residues long. Germline CDR1 reads SGHRS; CDR2 reads YFSETQ. V gave up 5 bases and J gave up 1 base; unmatched junction bases: 11.

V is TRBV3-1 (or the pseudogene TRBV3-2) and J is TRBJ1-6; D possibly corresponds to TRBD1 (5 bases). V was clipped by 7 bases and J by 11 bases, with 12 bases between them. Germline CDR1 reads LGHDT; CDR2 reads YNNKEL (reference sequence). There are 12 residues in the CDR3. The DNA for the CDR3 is TGTGCCAGCAAGAAGGGGCAGACACCCCTCCACTTT. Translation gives CASKKGQTPLHF.

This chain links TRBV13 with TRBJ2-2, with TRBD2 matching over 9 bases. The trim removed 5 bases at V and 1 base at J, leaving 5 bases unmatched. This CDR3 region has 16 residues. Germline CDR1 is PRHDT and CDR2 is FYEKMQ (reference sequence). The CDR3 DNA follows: TGTGCCAGCAGCCCCACTAGCGGGCAGAACACCGGGGAGCTGTTTTTT. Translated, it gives CASSPTSGQNTGELFF.

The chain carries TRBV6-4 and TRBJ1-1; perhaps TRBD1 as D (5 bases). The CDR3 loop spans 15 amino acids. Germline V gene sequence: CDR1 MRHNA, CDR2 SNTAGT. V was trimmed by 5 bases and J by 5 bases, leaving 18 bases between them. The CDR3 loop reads CASSLRRGGSTEAFF. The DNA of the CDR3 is TGTGCCAGCAGTCTAAGGAGGGGAGGGAGTACTGAAGCTTTCTTT.

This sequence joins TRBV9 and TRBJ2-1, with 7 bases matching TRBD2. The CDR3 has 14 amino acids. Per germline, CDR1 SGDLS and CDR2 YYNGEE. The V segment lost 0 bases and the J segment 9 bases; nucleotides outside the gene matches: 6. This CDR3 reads CASSVGGEGIEQFF. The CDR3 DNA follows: TGTGCCAGCAGCGTAGGTGGGGAGGGCATTGAGCAGTTCTTC.

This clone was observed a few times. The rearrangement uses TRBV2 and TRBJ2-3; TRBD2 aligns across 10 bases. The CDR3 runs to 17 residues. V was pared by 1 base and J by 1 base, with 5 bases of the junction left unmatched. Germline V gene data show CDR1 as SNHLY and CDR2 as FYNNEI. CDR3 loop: CASSEGSGGARTDTQYF. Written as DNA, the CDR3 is TGTGCCAGCAGTGAAGGGAGCGGGGGGGCGCGCACAGATACGCAGTATTTT.

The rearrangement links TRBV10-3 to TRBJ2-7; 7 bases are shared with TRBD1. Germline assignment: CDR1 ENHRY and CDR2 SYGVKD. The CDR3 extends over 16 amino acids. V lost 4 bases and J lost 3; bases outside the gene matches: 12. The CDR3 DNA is TGTGCCATCAGTGGATCGATGGGACAGTTCTACTACGAGCAGTACTTC. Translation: CAISGSMGQFYYEQYF.

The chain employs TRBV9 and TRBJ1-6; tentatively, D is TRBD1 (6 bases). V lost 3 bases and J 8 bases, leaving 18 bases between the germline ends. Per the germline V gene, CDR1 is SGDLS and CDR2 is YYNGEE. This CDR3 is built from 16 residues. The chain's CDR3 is CASSGGQGLGDSPLHF. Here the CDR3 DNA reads TGTGCCAGCAGCGGGGGGCAGGGGTTAGGGGATTCACCCCTCCACTTT.

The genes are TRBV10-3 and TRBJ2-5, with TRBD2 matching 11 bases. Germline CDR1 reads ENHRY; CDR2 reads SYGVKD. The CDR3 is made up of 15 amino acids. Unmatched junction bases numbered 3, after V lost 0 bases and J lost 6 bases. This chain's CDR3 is CAISESTSGTKTQYF. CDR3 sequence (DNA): TGTGCCATCAGTGAGTCGACTAGCGGGACGAAGACCCAGTACTTC.

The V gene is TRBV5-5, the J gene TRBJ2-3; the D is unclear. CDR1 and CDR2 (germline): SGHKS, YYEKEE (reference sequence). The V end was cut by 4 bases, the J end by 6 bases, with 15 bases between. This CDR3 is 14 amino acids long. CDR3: CASSIGPIVDTQYF. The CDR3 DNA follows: TGTGCCAGCAGCATCGGTCCTATCGTGGATACGCAGTATTTT.

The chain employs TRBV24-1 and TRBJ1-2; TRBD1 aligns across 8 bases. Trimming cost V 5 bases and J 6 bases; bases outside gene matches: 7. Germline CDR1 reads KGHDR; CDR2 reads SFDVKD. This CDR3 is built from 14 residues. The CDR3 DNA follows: TGTGCCACCAGTGGCGGGACAGGACTTGATGGCTACACCTTC. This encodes CATSGGTGLDGYTF.

The CDR3 protein is CASTYRAGTQYF. The CDR3 DNA reads as TGTGCCAGCACGTACAGGGCCGGTACGCAGTATTTT. The chain joins TRBV12-3 or TRBV12-4 to TRBJ2-3; D perhaps matches TRBD1 (6 bases). The CDR3 is 12 residues long. Trimming took off 7 bases at V and 8 bases at J, with 13 bases between the two ends.

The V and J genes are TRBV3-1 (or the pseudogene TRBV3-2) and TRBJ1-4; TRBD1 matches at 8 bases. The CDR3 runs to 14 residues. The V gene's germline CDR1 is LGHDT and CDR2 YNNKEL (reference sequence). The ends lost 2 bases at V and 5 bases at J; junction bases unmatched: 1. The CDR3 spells CASSQPGGNEKLFF. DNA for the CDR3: TGTGCCAGCAGCCAACCAGGGGGCAATGAAAAACTGTTTTTT.

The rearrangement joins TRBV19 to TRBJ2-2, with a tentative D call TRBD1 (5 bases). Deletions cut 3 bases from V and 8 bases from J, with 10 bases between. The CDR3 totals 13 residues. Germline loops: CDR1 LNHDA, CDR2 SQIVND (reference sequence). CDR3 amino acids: CASSIFSGGELFF. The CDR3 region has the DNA TGTGCCAGTAGTATCTTCTCAGGGGGGGAGCTGTTTTTT.

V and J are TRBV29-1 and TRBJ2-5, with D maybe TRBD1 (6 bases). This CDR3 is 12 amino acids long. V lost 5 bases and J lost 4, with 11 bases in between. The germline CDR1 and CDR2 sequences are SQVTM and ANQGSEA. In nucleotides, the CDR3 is TGCAGCGTTTCCAGGGGCTTAGAGACCCAGTACTTC. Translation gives CSVSRGLETQYF.

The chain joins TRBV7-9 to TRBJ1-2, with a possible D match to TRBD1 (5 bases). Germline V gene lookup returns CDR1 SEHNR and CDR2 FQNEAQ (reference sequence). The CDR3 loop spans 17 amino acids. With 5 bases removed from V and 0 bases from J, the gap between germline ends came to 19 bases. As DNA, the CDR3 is TGTGCCAGCAGCGTGACTTTAATGGGACTTGCTAACTATGGCTACACCTTC. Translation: CASSVTLMGLANYGYTF.

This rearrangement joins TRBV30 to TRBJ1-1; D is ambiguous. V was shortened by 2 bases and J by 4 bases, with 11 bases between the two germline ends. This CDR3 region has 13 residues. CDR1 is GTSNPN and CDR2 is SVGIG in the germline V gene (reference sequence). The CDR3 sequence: CAWSLWAGTEAFF. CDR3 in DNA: TGTGCCTGGAGTTTGTGGGCAGGCACTGAAGCTTTCTTT.

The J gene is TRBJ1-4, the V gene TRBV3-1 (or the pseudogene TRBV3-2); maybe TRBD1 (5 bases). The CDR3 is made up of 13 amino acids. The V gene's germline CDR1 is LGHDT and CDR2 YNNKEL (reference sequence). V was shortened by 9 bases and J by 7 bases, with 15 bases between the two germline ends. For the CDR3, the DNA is TGTGCCAGTGTTCAGGGTTACGGTGAAAAACTGTTTTTT. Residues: CASVQGYGEKLFF.

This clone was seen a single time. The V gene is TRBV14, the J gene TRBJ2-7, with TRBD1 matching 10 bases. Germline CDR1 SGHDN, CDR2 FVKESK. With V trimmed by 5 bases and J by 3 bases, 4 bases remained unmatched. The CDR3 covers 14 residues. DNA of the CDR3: TGTGCCAGCAGCTTCCGGGACAGGGGCTACGAGCAGTACTTC. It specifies CASSFRDRGYEQYF.

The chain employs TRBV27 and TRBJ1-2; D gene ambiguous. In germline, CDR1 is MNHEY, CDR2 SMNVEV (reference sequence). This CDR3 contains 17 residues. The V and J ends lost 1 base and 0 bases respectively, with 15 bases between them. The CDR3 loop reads CASSLFPRRGANYGYTF. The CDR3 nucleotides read TGTGCCAGCAGTTTATTCCCCCGGCGGGGAGCTAACTATGGCTACACCTTC.